This T cell receptor beta chain is from a study of blood T cell repertoires in COVID-19. In the study overall: There were acute and convalescent COVID-19 samples, and they came from the United States, Italy and Spain. Nucleic acid was either cDNA or gDNA, and it came from T cells, B-cell-depleted T cells, or PBMCs.

The germline gives CDR1 MNHEY, CDR2 SVGAGI. The CDR3 is 14 residues long. Trimming cost V 6 bases and J 0 bases, with 9 bases left between them. Per the study methods: The authors estimated nucleated cell counts from reference gene primer amplification. The repertoire was sequenced with immunoSEQ multiplex PCR; TCRdb's copy has only in-frame clones and lacks some. From that table come the V and J calls and clone size; the DNA was used to work out D and trimming. The sample lists about 130,000 clones, roughly 71% occurring once. The sample comprised peripheral blood. The source of this sequence is a man older than 75 with acute or convalescent COVID-19. The V gene is TRBV6-5, the J gene TRBJ2-4; D is perhaps TRBD1 (6 bases). The CDR3 sequence: CASRDSPAKNIQYF. The DNA of the CDR3 is TGTGCCAGCAGGGACAGCCCAGCCAAAAACATTCAGTACTTC.